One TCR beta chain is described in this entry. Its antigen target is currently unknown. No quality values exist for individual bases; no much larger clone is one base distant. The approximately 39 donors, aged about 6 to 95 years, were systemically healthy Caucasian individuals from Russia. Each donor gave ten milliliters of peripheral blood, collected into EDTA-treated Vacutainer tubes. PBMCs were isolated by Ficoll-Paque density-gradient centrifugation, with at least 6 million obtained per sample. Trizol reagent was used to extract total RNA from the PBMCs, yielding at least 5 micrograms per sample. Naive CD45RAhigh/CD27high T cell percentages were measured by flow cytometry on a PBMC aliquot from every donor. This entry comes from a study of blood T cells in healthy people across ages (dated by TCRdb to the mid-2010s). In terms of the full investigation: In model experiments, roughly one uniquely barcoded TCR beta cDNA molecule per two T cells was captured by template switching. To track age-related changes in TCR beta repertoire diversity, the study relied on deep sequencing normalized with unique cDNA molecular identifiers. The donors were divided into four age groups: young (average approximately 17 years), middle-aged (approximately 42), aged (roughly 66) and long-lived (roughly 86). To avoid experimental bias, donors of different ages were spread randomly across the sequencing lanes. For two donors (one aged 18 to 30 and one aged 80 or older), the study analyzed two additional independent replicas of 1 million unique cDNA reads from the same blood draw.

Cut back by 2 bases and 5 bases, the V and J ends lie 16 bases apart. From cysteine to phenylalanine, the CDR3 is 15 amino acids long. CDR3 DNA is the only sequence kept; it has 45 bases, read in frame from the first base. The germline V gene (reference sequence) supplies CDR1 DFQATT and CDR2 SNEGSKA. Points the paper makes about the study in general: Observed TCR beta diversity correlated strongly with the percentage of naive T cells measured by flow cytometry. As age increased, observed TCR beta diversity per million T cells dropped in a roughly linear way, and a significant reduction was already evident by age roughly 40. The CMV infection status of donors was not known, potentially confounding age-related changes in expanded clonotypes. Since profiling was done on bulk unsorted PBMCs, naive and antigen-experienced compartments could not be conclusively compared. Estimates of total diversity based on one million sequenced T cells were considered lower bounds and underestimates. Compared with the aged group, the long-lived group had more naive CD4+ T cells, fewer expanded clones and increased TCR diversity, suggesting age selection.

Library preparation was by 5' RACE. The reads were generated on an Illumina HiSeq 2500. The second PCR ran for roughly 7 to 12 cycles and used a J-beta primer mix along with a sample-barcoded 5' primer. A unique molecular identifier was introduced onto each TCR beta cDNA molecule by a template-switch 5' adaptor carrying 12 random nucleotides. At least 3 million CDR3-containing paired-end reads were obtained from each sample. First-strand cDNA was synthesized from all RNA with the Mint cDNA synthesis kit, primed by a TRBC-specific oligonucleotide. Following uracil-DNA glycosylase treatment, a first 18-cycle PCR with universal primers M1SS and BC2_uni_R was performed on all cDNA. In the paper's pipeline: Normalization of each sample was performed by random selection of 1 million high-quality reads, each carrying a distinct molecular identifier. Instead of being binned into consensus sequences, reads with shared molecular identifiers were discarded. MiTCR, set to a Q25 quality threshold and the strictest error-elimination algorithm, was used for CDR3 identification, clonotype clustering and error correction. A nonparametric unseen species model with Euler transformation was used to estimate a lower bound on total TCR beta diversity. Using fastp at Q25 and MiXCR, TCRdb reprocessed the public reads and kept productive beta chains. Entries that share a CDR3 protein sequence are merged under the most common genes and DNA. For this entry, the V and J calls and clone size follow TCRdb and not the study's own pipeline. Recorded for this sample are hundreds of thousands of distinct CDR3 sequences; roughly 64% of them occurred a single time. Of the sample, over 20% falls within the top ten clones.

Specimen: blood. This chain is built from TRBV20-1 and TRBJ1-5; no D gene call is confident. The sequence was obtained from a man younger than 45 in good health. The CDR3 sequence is CSARSPMGLYQPQHF. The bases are TGCAGTGCTAGATCCCCGATGGGTTTGTATCAGCCCCAGCATTTT.